The 5 T cell receptor beta chains in this list originate from one sample, sequenced in a study of early T cells in non-severe SARS-CoV-2 infection. TCRdb re-called the 5' RACE reads through MiXCR, storing one row per CDR3 protein. The table records under 50,000 distinct CDR3 sequences, about a quarter of them present only once. The source was whole blood, collected at baseline. The receptors derive from an adult who was a healthcare worker with PCR-confirmed SARS-CoV-2 infection or an uninfected control (not recorded which).

The chain combines TRBV18 with TRBJ2-5; 8 bases line up with TRBD1. Trimming at V came to 6 bases and at J to 9 bases, leaving 9 bases not matched to a gene. The CDR3 sequence is 13 residues long. Germline V CDR1 and CDR2: KGHSH, LQKENI. The CDR3 reads CASSPDRGEAQYF. In nucleotides, the CDR3 is TGTGCCAGCTCTCCAGACAGGGGCGAGGCCCAGTACTTC.

This chain joins TRBV5-6 and TRBJ1-1, with D unclear. Germline V gene sequence: CDR1 SGHDT, CDR2 YYEEEE. This CDR3 has 16 residues. Trimming took off 4 bases at V and 0 bases at J, with 16 bases between the two ends. CDR3 region: CASSPSRYQLNTEAFF. CDR3 bases: TGTGCCAGCAGCCCATCCCGGTACCAGCTGAACACTGAAGCTTTCTTT.

The rearrangement uses TRBV10-3 and TRBJ2-2; tentatively, D is TRBD1 (6 bases). The germline gives CDR1 ENHRY, CDR2 SYGVKD. The CDR3 covers 17 residues. V dropped 4 bases and J dropped 3 bases, with 18 bases sitting between them. The chain's CDR3 is CAISVRNDRFDTGELFF. CDR3 DNA: TGTGCCATCAGTGTTCGGAATGACAGGTTCGACACCGGGGAGCTGTTTTTT.

This clonotype was seen just once. A read error is likely, as this CDR3 ends without the conserved phenylalanine or tryptophan. The J gene is TRBJ2-3, the V gene TRBV6-1; D is undetermined. Germline V gives CDR1 MNHNS, CDR2 SASEGT. The CDR3 totals 12 residues. V was pared by 3 bases and J by 7 bases, with 8 bases between. CDR3 DNA sequence: TGTGCCAGCAGTGAGGTAGCATATACGCAGTATTGT. This gives the protein CASSEVAYTQYC.

In this sample, this clonotype turned up a few times. V and J are TRBV29-1 and TRBJ1-2, with D possibly matching TRBD1 (5 bases). Per germline, CDR1 SQVTM and CDR2 ANQGSEA. V was shortened by 7 bases and J by 1 base, with 16 bases between the two germline ends. The CDR3 consists of 14 residues. CDR3 DNA sequence: TGCAGCGGCCTTACAGGAAATATTAACTATGGCTACACCTTC. Translation: CSGLTGNINYGYTF.